The text below deals with one T cell receptor (beta chain). Produced via immunoSEQ multiplex PCR; TCRdb's table is partial and in-frame only. The sample lists approximately 300,000 clones, about 90% occurring once. This record belongs to a study of blood T cell repertoires in COVID-19. In Seattle, patients joined the study during active infection and were tracked longitudinally. The clonotype was recovered from a woman between 25 and 40 years old with COVID-19, enrolled during active disease. The sequencing sample was made of peripheral blood.

In DNA form, the CDR3 reads TGTGCCAGCAGCTTACAGGGGTTACGGTCACCCCTCCACTTT. Amino acids: CASSLQGLRSPLHF. V is TRBV7-9 and J is TRBJ1-6; a possible D gene is TRBD1 (6 bases). This CDR3 has 14 amino acids. V was cut by 2 bases and J by 10 bases, with 12 bases left in between. Germline CDR1 and CDR2: SEHNR and FQNEAQ (reference sequence).